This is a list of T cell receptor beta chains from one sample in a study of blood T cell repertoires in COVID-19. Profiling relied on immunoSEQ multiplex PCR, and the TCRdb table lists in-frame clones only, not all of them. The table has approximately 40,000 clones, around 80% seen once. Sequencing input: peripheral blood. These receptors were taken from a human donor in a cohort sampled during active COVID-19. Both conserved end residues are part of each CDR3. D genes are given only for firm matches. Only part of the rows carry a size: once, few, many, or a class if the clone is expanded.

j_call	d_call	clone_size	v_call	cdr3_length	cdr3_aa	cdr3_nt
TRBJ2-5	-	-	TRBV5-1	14	CASSLGAGLQTQYF	TGCGCCAGCAGCTTGGGGGCAGGGCTTCAGACCCAGTACTTC
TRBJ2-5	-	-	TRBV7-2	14	CASSPAGTQETQYF	TGTGCCAGCAGCCCGGCGGGAACCCAAGAGACCCAGTACTTC
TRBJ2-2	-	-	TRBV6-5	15	CASSALAPNTGELFF	TGTGCCAGCTCTGCACTAGCCCCGAACACCGGGGAGCTGTTTTTT
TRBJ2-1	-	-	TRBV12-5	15	CASGLGVAEYNEQFF	TGTGCTAGTGGTTTGGGGGTAGCGGAATACAATGAGCAGTTCTTC
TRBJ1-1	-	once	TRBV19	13	CASSIYSADEAFF	TGTGCCAGTAGTATATACAGTGCAGATGAAGCTTTCTTT
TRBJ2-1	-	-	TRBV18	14	CASSPTRQFNEQFF	TGTGCCAGCTCACCGACCAGGCAGTTCAATGAGCAGTTCTTC
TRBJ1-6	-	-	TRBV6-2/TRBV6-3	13	CASSSRGASPLHF	TGTGCCAGCAGTTCCCGGGGGGCTTCACCCCTCCACTTT
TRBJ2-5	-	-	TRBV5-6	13	CASSLNYLRTQYF	TGTGCCAGCAGCTTGAACTACCTCCGGACCCAGTACTTC
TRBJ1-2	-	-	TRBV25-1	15	CASSEFTVRADGYTF	TGTGCCAGCAGTGAATTTACAGTCAGGGCGGATGGCTACACCTTC
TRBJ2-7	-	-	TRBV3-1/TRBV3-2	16	CASSQEGGVLSYEQYF	TGTGCCAGCAGCCAAGAGGGCGGGGTACTCTCCTACGAGCAGTACTTC
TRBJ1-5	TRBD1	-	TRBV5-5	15	CASSEGQGAGQPQHF	TGTGCCAGCAGCGAAGGACAGGGGGCGGGTCAGCCCCAGCATTTT
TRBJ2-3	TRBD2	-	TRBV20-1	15	CSASRTSGGADTQYF	TGCAGTGCTAGTAGAACTAGCGGGGGGGCAGATACGCAGTATTTT
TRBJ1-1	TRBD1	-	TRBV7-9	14	CASSLDRENTEAFF	TGTGCCAGCAGCTTGGACAGGGAGAACACTGAAGCTTTCTTT
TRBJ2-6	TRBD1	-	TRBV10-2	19	CASSARDRGLHSGANVLTF	TGCGCCAGCAGTGCCCGGGACAGGGGGCTTCACTCTGGGGCCAACGTCCTGACTTTC
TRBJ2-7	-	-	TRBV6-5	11	CASSIYYEQYF	TGTGCCAGCAGTATCTACTACGAGCAGTACTTC
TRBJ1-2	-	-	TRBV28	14	CASSLQGTNYGYTF	TGTGCCAGCAGCCTTCAGGGTACTAACTATGGCTACACCTTC